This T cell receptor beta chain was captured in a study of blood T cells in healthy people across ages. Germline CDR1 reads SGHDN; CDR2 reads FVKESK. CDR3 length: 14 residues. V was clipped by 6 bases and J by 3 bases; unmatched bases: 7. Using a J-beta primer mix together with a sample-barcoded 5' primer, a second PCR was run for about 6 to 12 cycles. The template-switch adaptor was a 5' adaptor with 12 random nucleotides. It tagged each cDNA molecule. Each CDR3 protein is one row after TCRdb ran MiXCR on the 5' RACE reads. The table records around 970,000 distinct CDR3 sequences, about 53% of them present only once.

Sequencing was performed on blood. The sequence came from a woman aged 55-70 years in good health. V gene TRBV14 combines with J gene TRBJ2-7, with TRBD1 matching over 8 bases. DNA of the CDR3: TGTGCCAGCAGACACTCAGGGGGCGGCTACGAGCAGTACTTC. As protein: CASRHSGGGYEQYF.